The present TCR beta chain was sequenced within a study of shared clonotypes between healthy human individuals (dated by TCRdb to about 2020). Study-wide context: The cohort included a few men and a couple of women between 18 and 49 years of age. The study deeply sequenced blood TCR repertoires of several healthy adults to estimate repertoire size and the extent of clonotype sharing between individuals. For each donor, CD4 naive and CD4 memory were each run on three plates, CD8 naive on two plates, and CD8 memory on one plate. To increase sequencing depth and limit assay-specific biases, different laboratories used diverse techniques to prepare libraries and sequence TCR repertoires. Each donor's leukapheresis produced roughly between roughly 0.85 and 9.5 billion PBMCs.

Paper-wide results and their limitations: Compared with non-shared clonotypes, the clonotypes found in all four sorted-subset donors had higher generation probabilities. Larger estimated clonotype richness was generally found for naive subsets than for memory subsets. Roughly 5% of naive CD4, roughly 3.6% of naive CD8, approximately 2.2% of memory CD4, and over 0.35% of memory CD8 clonotypes were shared across several donors. Pairwise subsampling indicated that sequencing depth was expected to affect the degree of clonotype sharing among donors. Sampling was restricted to blood, and TCR repertoires in tissue are likely to differ from TCR repertoires in blood. The small number of donors limited the genetic and exposure-history diversity represented. Incomplete sequencing was indicated by rarefaction of sorted-subset datasets, despite the large sequencing depth.

This clone was recorded a few times. The antigen it binds to is not known. Base qualities are not recorded, but no much larger clone differs from it by a single base. The donors were healthy, HIV-negative adults who had no recently reported acute infections or vaccinations. All donors were Caucasian adults living in Nashville, Tennessee, USA. CD4+ T cells were enriched through magnetic negative selection, after which naive cells were positively selected on CD45RA and the remaining negative fraction served as the memory subset. Blood was collected by leukapheresis, and PBMCs were isolated by Ficoll-Histopaque density gradient centrifugation and then cryopreserved in liquid nitrogen vapor phase. Analytical flow cytometry was used to check the purity and quantity of every magnetically sorted T cell population. From each sorted fraction, genomic DNA was isolated and quantified by UV absorbance on a Nanodrop 2000c.

Using the deep immunoSEQ assay, multiplex PCR amplified TCR CDR3 regions from genomic DNA. Extracted genomic DNA from each cell subset was distributed evenly across all wells of several immunoSEQ 96-well plates, and each plate was treated as a replicate. Each replicate PCR for sorted subsets received approximately 220 ng genomic DNA, equal to tens of thousands of T cell genomes. The purified libraries were quantified using a Qubit 3.0 fluorometer, sized with a Bioanalyzer 2100, and then quantified again using the KAPA Library Quantification kit. A separate single-read 150-cycle Illumina NextSeq 550 flow cell was used to sequence each immunoSEQ 96-well plate. The original methods were these. Because the immunoSEQ output included only junctional sequences and no quality scores, the filtering could not be the same as the filtering used for full-length reads. To assign V/J genes and CDR3, sequences were annotated using PyIR, a Python wrapper for IgBLAST v1.9, with IMGT germline references. Reads with weak V/J assignments (E-value above 1e-6), missing CDR3, stop codons, out-of-frame junctions, or ambiguous translated residues were removed. V3J clonotypes were defined by identical inferred V gene, J gene, and CDR3 amino acid sequence. Percentage overlap between repertoires was calculated by dividing the number of shared unique clonotypes by the size of the smaller repertoire. Three approaches were used to assess repertoire richness: RTK rarefaction, the Chao1 estimator, and Recon v2.1 estimates of unobserved clonotypes. Generation probabilities were computed with OLGA for all TCRbeta clonotypes obtained by the gDNA method from four donors. TCRdb obtained this table from immuneACCESS and retained in-frame rearrangements with V and J assigned. These tables miss some clones; where compared with another copy, unresolved V genes account for less than half of the shortfall, and the remainder is unexplained. V and J calls and clone size are those listed in that table; D and trimming were worked out from the DNA. This sample gives about 1.1 million clones in total; around 82% of them show up just once. The ten largest account for 0.5% to 0.65% of the sample.

V was cut back by 0 bases and J by 6 bases, leaving a gap of 9 bases between them. Via the germline V gene, CDR1 is LGHNA and CDR2 YNFKEQ. There are 14 amino acids in the CDR3, from cysteine to phenylalanine inclusive. This entry keeps only the CDR3 DNA: 42 bases, framed from base 1. This receptor was obtained from a man aged 18 to 30 in good health. Some clones in this sample may be carry-over from other donors' samples. The rearrangement combines TRBV4-2 with TRBJ2-1; the D segment cannot be called with confidence. The sequencing sample was made of memory CD4+ T cells from PBMCs. In the paper's terms, the cell subset or site label means: CD45RA-negative fraction. The nucleotide sequence reads TGTGCCAGCAGCCAAGATACAACCATCAATGAGCAGTTCTTC. Its translation reads: CASSQDTTINEQFF.